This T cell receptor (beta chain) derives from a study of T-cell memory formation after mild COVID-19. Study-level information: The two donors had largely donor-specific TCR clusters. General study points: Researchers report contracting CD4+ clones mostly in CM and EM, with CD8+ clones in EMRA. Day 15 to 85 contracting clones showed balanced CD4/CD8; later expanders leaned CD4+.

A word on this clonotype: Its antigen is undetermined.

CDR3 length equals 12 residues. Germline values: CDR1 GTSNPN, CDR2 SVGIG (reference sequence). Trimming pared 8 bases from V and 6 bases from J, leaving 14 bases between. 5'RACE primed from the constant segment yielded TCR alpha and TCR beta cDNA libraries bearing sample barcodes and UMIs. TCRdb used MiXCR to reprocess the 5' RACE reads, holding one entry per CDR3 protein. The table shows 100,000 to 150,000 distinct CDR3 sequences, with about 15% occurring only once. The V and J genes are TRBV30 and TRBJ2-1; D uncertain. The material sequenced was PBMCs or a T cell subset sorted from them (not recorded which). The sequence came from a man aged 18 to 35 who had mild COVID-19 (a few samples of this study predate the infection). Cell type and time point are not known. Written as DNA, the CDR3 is TGTGCCGGGGTTGGGCGGAGCAATGAGCAGTTCTTC. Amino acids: CAGVGRSNEQFF.